These T cell receptor beta chains were read from a single sample in a study of cytomegalovirus exposure and HLA in healthy donors. Profiled with immunoSEQ multiplex PCR; TCRdb holds only in-frame clones, not every one. The sample has about 160,000 clones, over 60% seen once; the top ten hold approximately 13%. Sequencing used PBMCs. These receptors originate from a man aged 35 to 55 in good health and CMV-seropositive. CDR3s include the opening cysteine and the closing phenylalanine or tryptophan. The D gene is left open where the match is weak. Part of the rows lack a size; the others show once, few, many or a class for expanded clones.

TRBJ1-5	-	-	TRBV30	TGTGCCTGGAGTGTAAGTCAGGCAAATCAGCCCCAGCATTTT	CAWSVSQANQPQHF
TRBJ1-5	-	TRBD1	TRBV27	TGTGCCAGCAGCCCAGGGACAGGGGGCAATCAGCCCCAGCATTTT	CASSPGTGGNQPQHF
TRBJ2-5	-	TRBD2	TRBV6-5	TGTGCCAGCAGTTGGACTAGCGGGAGAAAAGGGACCCAGTACTTC	CASSWTSGRKGTQYF
TRBJ1-1	-	-	TRBV30	TGTGCCCGTTTTTCTGGCCCTGGCACTGAAGCTTTCTTT	CARFSGPGTEAFF
TRBJ2-3	-	-	TRBV10-3	TGTGCCATCAGTGAGTCGCTACGGGGTCGCGATACGCAGTATTTT	CAISESLRGRDTQYF
TRBJ2-3	-	TRBD1	TRBV11-2	TGTGCCAGCAGCTTTACAGGGGGCCGCACAGATACGCAGTATTTT	CASSFTGGRTDTQYF
TRBJ2-1	-	TRBD2	TRBV28	TGTGCCAGCAGCCCCTTTCGGCTAGCGGGAGGCCACAATGAGCAGTTCTTC	CASSPFRLAGGHNEQFF
TRBJ1-4	once	-	TRBV5-1	TGCGCCAGCAGCTGGGGAAAGGGTTCGGGAGAAAAACTGTTTTTT	CASSWGKGSGEKLFF
TRBJ2-1	-	-	TRBV21-1	TGTGCCAGCAGCAAAGTCGGGGGGAGAGGGTACAATGAGCAGTTCTTC	CASSKVGGRGYNEQFF
TRBJ2-7	-	-	TRBV28	TGTGCCAGCAGTTGGCGGGGCTCTTACGAGCAGTACTTC	CASSWRGSYEQYF
TRBJ2-1	-	-	TRBV20-1	TGCAGTCAGGGAACCTACAATGAGCAGTTCTTC	CSQGTYNEQFF
TRBJ2-1	-	-	TRBV28	TGTGCCAGCAGTCCAAACTTTGCGCAGTTCTTC	CASSPNFAQFF
TRBJ2-2	once	TRBD2	TRBV7-9	TGTGCCAGCAGCTATGACGGACTAGCGGGATCTACCGGGGAGCTGTTTTTT	CASSYDGLAGSTGELFF
TRBJ1-2	few	-	TRBV6-5	TGTGCCAGCAGTAGGACAGCCTTAAACTATGGCTACACCTTC	CASSRTALNYGYTF
TRBJ2-5	few	-	TRBV15	TGTGCCACCAGCTCTGGGACACTGCTAAAAGAGACCCAGTACTTC	CATSSGTLLKETQYF
TRBJ2-2	-	TRBD1	TRBV5-8	TGTGCCAGCAGCTTCTTAGGGGGCCGGGACACCGGGGAGCTGTTTTTT	CASSFLGGRDTGELFF
TRBJ2-7	-	-	TRBV28	TGTGCCAGCAGCTTACCAGACGGACAGAATTACGAGCAGTACTTC	CASSLPDGQNYEQYF
TRBJ2-7	-	-	TRBV7-9	TGTTCCAGCAGCTCAACGTCAGGGTTCTACGAGCAGTACTTC	CSSSSTSGFYEQYF
TRBJ2-7	-	TRBD2	TRBV29-1	TGCAGCGTTGGACTAGCGGGAGGTCTTCAGTACTTC	CSVGLAGGLQYF
TRBJ2-1	once	TRBD1	TRBV5-4	TGTGCCAGCAGCTGGACAGGCAATGAGCAGTTCTTC	CASSWTGNEQFF
TRBJ2-3	-	TRBD2	TRBV7-8	TGTGCCAGCGGACCGAGGACTAGCGGGAGGTGGACGGATTTT	CASGPRTSGRWTDF
TRBJ1-2	-	TRBD1	TRBV14	TGTGCCAGCAGCGCCTACGGGACAGGGAGAATGTTGGATGGCTACACCTTC	CASSAYGTGRMLDGYTF
TRBJ2-1	once	TRBD2	TRBV10-3	TGTGCCATCAGTGAGGGATCGGTAGCGGGAGCGCTCTTC	CAISEGSVAGALF
TRBJ2-7	-	TRBD2	TRBV4-3	TGCGCCAGCAGCCAAGACCCGACTCTAGCGGGAGCTGGCGAGCAGTACTTC	CASSQDPTLAGAGEQYF
TRBJ2-1	once	TRBD2	TRBV18	TGTGCCAGCTCATCCCAGCGGGAGTTCTACAATGAGCAGTTCTTC	CASSSQREFYNEQFF
TRBJ2-3	few	-	TRBV5-4	TGTGCCAGCAGCTTGGGCGCCACAGATACGCAGTATTTT	CASSLGATDTQYF
TRBJ1-2	-	-	TRBV5-4	TGTGCCAGCAGCTCCCGGACAGACTCTAACTATGGCTACACCTTC	CASSSRTDSNYGYTF
TRBJ2-3	-	-	TRBV7-9	TGTGCCAGCAGCTTAACGCGGCTCACAGATACGCAGTATTTT	CASSLTRLTDTQYF
TRBJ1-4	few	TRBD1	TRBV28	TGTGCCAGCTCCGGGACAGGGGCTGAAAAACTGTTTTTT	CASSGTGAEKLFF